This T cell receptor beta chain comes out of a study of cytomegalovirus exposure and HLA in healthy donors. Study overall: Within an early data release were roughly 83 million unique TCRs drawn from HLA-typed donors.

PCR amplification relied on 60 Vbeta primers (plus 13 Jbeta primers). TCRdb keeps only in-frame clones here, not all; method: immunoSEQ multiplex PCR. Of 98,000 or so clones in the sample, about three quarters were seen once. Germline trimming cut 1 base from V and 10 bases from J; bases unmatched to any gene: 9. CDR3 length: 15 amino acids. The germline gives CDR1 SGHRS, CDR2 YFSETQ. This clone was recorded a few times. Antigen unknown. Study-level results: Some V segments, TRBV6-2 and TRBV6-3 among them, were indistinguishable and were therefore excluded. According to the study, 150 to 200 TCR beta chains were cytomegalovirus-associated. Previously analyzed data showed that most TCR beta V segments were productive at a frequency of about 87% or about 30%.

The sequencing input was PBMCs. The chain couples TRBV5-1 to TRBJ2-3, with TRBD2 matching 10 bases. This TCR came from a man in his sixties in good health and CMV-seropositive. The CDR3 reads CASSLPPPSGGAQYF. The CDR3 DNA reads as TGCGCCAGCAGCTTGCCTCCACCTAGCGGGGGAGCGCAGTATTTT.